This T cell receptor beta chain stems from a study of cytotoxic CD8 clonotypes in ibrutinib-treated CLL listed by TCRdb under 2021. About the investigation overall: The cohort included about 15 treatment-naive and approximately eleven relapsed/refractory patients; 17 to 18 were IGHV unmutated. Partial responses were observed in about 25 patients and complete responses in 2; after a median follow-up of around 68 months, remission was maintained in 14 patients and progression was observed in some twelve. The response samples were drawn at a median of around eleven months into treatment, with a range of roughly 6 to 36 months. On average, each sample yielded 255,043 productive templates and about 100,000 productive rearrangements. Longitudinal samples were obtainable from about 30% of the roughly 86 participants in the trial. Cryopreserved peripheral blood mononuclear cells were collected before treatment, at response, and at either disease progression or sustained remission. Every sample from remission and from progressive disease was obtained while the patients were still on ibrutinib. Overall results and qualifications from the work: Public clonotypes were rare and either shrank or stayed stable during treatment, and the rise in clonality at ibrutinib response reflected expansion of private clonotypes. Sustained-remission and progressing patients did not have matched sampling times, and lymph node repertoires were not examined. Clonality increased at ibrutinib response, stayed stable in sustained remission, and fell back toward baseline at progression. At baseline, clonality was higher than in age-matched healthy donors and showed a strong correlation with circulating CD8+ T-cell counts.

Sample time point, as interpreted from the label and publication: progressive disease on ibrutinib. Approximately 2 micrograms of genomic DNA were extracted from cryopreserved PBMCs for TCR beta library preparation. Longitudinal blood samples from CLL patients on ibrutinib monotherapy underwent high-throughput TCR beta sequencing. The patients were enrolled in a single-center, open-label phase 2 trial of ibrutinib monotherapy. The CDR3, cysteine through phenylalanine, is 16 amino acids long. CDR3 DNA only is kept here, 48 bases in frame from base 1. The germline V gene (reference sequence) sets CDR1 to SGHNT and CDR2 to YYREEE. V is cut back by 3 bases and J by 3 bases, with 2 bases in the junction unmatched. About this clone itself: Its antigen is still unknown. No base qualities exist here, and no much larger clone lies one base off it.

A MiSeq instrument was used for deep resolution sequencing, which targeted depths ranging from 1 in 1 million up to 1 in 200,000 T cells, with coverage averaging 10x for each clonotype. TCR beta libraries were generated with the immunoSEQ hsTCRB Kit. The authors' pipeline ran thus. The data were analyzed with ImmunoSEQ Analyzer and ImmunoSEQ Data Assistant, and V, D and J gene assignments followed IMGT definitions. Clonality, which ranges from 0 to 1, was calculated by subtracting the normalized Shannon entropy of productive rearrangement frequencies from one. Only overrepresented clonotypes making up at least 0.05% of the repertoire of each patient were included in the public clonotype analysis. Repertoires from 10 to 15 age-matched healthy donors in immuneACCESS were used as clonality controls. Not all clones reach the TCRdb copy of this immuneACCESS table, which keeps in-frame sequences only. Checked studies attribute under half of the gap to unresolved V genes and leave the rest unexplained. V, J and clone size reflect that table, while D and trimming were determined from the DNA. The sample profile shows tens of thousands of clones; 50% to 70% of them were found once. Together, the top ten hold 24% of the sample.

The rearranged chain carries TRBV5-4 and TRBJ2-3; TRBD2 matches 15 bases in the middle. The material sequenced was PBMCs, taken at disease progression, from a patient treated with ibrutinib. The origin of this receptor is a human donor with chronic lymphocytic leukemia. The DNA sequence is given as TGTGCCAGCAGCTACGGACTAGCGGGGGGGACAGATACGCAGTATTTT. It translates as CASSYGLAGGTDTQYF.